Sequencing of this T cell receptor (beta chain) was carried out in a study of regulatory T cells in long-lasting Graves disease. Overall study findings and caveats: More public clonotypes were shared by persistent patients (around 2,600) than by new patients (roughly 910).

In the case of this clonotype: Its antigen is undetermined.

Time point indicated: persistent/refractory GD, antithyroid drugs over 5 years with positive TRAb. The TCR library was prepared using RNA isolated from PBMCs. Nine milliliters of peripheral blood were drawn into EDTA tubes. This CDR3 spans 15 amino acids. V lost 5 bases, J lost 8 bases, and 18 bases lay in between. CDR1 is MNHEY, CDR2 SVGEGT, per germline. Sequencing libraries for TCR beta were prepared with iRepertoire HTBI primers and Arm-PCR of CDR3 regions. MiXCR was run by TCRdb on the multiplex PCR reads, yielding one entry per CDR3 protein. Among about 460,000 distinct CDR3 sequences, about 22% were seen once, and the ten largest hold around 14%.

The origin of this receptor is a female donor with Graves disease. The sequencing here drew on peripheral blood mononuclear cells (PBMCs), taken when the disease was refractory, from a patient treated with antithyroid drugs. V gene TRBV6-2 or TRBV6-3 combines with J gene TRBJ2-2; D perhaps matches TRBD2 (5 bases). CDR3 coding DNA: TGTGCCAGCAGTCCACAGACTGGGAGTGCGGGGGAGCTGTTTTTT. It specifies CASSPQTGSAGELFF.